This TCR beta chain came from a study of cytomegalovirus exposure and HLA in healthy donors. Study results and limitations: TCR association rates varied by HLA locus in a later analysis, with DRB1 highest and HLA-C lowest. When a later analysis was performed, an Asian-associated ancestry cluster reportedly had fewer N-insertions than the roughly 640-donor mean. For cytomegalovirus status, the classifier reportedly gave diagnoses with high specificity and sensitivity. It was reported that TCR beta sequences correctly inferred the HLA-A and HLA-B alleles for most subjects.

The primer mix had 60 Vbeta and 13 Jbeta primers. Assay: immunoSEQ multiplex PCR; the TCRdb copy retains only in-frame clones and omits some. This sample yields about 170,000 clones, of which 60% to 80% are seen a single time; over 2.5% belongs to the top ten. A note on this clone: Its antigen is unknown.

This clonotype was obtained from a female donor in good health and CMV-seronegative. The sequenced sample was PBMCs.

The DNA of the CDR3 is TGTGCCAGCAGTTCGCCGGGACAGGGGATTAATGAGCAGTTCTTC. This sequence encodes CASSSPGQGINEQFF. The V call is TRBV27, the J call TRBJ2-1; 10 nucleotides agree with TRBD1. From germline, CDR1 is MNHEY and CDR2 SMNVEV (reference sequence). The CDR3 loop spans 15 amino acids. V lost 4 bases, J lost 7 bases, and 7 bases stayed unmatched.